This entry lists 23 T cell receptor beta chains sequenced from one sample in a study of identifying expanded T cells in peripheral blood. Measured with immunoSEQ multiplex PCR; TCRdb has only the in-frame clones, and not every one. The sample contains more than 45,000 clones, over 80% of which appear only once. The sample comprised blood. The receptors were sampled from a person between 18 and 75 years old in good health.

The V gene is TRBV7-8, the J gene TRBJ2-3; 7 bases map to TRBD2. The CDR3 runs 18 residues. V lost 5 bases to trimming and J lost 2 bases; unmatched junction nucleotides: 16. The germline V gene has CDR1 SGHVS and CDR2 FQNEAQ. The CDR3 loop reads CASSPTHLTSSSTDTQYF. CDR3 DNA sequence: TGTGCCAGCAGCCCTACCCACCTGACTAGCTCATCCACAGATACGCAGTATTTT. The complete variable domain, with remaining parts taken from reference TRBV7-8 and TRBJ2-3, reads GAGVSQSPRYKVAKRGQDVALRCDPISGHVSLFWYQQALGQGPEFLTYFQNEAQLDKSGLPSDRFFAERPEGSVSTLKIQRTQQEDSAVYLCASSPTHLTSSSTDTQYFGPGTRLTVL.

DNA for the CDR3: TGTGCCAGCAGTTCATCCACAGACCGGGACAGGGAATACACTGAAGCTTTCTTT. Translating it yields CASSSSTDRDREYTEAFF. This chain connects TRBV27 to TRBJ1-1; 9 nucleotides align to TRBD1. This CDR3 is built from 18 residues. Losses at the gene ends were 4 bases for V and 3 bases for J; bases not matched to a gene: 15. Germline-derived CDR1 and CDR2 are MNHEY and SMNVEV (reference sequence).

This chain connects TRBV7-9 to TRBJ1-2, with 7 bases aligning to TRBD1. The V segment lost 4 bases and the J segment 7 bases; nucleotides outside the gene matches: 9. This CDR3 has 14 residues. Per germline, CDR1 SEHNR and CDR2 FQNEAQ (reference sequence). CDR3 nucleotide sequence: TGTGCCAGCAGCTCAGCGACAGGGAATTTTGGCTACACCTTC. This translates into CASSSATGNFGYTF.

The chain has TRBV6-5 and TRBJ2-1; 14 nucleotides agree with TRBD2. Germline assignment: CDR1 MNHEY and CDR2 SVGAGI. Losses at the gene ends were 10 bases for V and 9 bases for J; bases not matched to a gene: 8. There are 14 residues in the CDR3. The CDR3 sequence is CATNPGLAGVEQFF. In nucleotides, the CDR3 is TGTGCCACCAATCCGGGACTAGCGGGAGTTGAGCAGTTCTTC.

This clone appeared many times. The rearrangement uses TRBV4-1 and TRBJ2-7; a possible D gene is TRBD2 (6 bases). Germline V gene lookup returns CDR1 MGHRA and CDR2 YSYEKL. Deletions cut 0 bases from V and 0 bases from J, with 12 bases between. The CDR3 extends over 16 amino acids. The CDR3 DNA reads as TGCGCCAGCAGCCAAGATGAGATAGCGGTCTCCTACGAGCAGTACTTC. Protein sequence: CASSQDEIAVSYEQYF.

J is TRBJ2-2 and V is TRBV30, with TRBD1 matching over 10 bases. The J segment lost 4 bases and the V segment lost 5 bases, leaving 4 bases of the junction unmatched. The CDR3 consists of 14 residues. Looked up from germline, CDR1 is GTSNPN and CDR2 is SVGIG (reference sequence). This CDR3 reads CAWGTGVATGELFF. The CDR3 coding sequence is TGTGCCTGGGGGACAGGGGTTGCCACCGGGGAGCTGTTTTTT.

The CDR3 protein is CASSRGQGTGTSEFF. The CDR3 DNA is TGTGCCAGCTCACGGGGACAGGGGACAGGGACTAGCGAGTTCTTC. The rearrangement joins TRBV18 to TRBJ2-1; either TRBD1 or TRBD2 may fit D (10 bases each). CDR3 length equals 15 residues. Germline CDR1 reads KGHSH; CDR2 reads LQKENI. V was clipped by 4 bases and J by 14 bases, with 24 bases between them.

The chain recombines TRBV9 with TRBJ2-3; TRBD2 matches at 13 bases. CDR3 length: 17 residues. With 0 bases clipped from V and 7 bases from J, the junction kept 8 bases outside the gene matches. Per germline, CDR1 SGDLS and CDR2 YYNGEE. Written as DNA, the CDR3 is TGTGCCAGCAGCGTAGAACCACTAGCGGGAGGGGGAAATACGCAGTATTTT. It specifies CASSVEPLAGGGNTQYF. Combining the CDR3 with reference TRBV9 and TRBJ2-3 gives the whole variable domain DSGVTQTPKHLITATGQRVTLRCSPRSGDLSVYWYQQSLDQGLQFLIQYYNGEERAKGNILERFSAQQFPDLHSELNLSSLELGDSALYFCASSVEPLAGGGNTQYFGPGTRLTVL.

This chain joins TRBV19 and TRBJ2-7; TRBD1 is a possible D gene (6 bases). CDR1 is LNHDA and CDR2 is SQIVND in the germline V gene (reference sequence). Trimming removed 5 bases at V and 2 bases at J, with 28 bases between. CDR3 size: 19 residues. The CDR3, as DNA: TGTGCCAGTAGTCAGCGACAGGCGCCGATCTTTTTGGCCGCCTACGAGCAGTACGTC. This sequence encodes CASSQRQAPIFLAAYEQYV.

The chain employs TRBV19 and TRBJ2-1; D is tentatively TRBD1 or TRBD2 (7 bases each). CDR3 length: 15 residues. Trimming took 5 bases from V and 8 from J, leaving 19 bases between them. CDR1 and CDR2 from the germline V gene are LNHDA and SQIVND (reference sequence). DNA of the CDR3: TGTGCCAGTAGTCCAAGACCCAGGGGGGGGGATGAGCAGTTCTTC. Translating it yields CASSPRPRGGDEQFF.

The DNA of the CDR3 is TGTGCCAGCAGTGACTCCAGGGGAAGCAATCAGCCCCAGCATTTT. It codes for CASSDSRGSNQPQHF. The rearrangement uses TRBV27 and TRBJ1-5; tentative D call: TRBD1 (6 bases). Looked up from germline, CDR1 is MNHEY and CDR2 is SMNVEV (reference sequence). V was pared by 5 bases and J by 1 base, with 12 bases between. This CDR3 is built from 15 residues.

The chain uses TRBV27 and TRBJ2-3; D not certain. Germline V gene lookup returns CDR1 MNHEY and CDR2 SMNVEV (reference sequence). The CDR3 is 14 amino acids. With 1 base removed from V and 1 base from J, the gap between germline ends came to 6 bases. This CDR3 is CASSLFQGTDTQYF. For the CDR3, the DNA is TGTGCCAGCAGTTTATTCCAGGGCACAGATACGCAGTATTTT.

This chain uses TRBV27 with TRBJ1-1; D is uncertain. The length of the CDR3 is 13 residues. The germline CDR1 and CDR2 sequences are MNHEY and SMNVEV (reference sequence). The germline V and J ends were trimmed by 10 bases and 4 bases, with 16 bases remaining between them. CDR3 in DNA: TGTGCCAACTGTTGCTCGGGGTGCACTGAAGCTTTCTTT. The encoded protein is CANCCSGCTEAFF.

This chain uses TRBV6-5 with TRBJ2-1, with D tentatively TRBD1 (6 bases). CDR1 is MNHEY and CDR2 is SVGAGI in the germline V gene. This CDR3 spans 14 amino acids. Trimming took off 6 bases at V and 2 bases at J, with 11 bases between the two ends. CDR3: CASRAGTTYNEQFF. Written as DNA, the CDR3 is TGTGCCAGCAGGGCCGGGACAACCTACAATGAGCAGTTCTTC.

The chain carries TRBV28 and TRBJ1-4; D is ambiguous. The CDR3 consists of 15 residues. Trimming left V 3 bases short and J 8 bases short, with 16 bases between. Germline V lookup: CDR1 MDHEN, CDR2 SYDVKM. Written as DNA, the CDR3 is TGTGCCAGCAGTTTTATGGCCGGGGTCGACGAAAAACTGTTTTTT. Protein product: CASSFMAGVDEKLFF.

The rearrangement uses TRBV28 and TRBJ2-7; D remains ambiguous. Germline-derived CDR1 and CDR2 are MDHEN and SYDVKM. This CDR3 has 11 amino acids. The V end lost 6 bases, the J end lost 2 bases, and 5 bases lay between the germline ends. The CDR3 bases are TGTGCCAGCAGCACAGCCTACGAGCAGTACTTC. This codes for CASSTAYEQYF.

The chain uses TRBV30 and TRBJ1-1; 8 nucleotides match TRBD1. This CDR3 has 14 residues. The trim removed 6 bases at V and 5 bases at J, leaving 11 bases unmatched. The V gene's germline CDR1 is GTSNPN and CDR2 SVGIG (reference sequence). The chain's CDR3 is CACGQGLVWTEAFF. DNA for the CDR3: TGTGCCTGTGGACAGGGCTTGGTATGGACTGAAGCTTTCTTT.

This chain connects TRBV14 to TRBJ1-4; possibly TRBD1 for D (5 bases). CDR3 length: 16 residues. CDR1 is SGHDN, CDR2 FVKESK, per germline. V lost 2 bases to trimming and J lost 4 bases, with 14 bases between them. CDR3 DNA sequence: TGTGCCAGCAGCCAAATCTGGGGGAAGAGTAATGAAAAACTGTTTTTT. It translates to CASSQIWGKSNEKLFF.

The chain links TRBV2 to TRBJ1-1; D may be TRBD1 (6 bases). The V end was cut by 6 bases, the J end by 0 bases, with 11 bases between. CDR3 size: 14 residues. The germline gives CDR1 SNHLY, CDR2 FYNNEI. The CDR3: CASSPGQMNTEAFF. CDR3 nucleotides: TGTGCCAGCAGCCCAGGACAGATGAACACTGAAGCTTTCTTT.

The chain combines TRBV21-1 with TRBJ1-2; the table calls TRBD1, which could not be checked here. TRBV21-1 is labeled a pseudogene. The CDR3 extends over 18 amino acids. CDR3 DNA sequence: TGTGCCAGCAGCTTGCAGACAGGGGGCTCAACTAGTCGGTATGGCTACACCTTC. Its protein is CASSLQTGGSTSRYGYTF.

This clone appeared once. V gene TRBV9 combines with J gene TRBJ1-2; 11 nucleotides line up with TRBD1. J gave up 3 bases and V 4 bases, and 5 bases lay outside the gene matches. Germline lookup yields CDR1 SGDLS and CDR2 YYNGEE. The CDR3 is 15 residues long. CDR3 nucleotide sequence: TGTGCCAGCAGCCCGGGACAGGGGGTCGACTATGGCTACACCTTC. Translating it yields CASSPGQGVDYGYTF. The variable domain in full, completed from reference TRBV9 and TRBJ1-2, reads DSGVTQTPKHLITATGQRVTLRCSPRSGDLSVYWYQQSLDQGLQFLIQYYNGEERAKGNILERFSAQQFPDLHSELNLSSLELGDSALYFCASSPGQGVDYGYTFGSGTRLTVV.

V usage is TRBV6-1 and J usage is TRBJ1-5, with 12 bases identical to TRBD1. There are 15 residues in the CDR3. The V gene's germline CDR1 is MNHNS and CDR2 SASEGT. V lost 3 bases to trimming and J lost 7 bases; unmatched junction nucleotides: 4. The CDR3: CASSDGTGGVQPQHF. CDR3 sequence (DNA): TGTGCCAGCAGTGACGGGACAGGGGGCGTCCAGCCCCAGCATTTT.

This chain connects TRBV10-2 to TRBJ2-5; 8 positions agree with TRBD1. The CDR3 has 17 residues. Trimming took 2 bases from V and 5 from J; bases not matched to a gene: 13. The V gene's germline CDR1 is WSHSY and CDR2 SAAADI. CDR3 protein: CASSEGRWTGRNETQYF. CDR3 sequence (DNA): TGCGCCAGCAGTGAGGGTCGTTGGACAGGGCGAAACGAGACCCAGTACTTC.